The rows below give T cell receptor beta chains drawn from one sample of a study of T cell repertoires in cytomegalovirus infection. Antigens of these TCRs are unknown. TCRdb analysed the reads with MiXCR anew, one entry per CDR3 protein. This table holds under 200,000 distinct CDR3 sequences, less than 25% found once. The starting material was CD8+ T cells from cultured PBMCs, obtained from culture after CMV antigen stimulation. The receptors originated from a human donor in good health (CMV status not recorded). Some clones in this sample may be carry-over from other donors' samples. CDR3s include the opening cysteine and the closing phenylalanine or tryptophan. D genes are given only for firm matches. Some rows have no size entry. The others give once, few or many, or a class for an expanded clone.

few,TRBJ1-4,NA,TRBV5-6,TGTGCCAGCAGCTTAGGGGGGCGAGGTGAAAAACTGTTTTTT,CASSLGGRGEKLFF
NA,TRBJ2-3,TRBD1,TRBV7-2,TGTGCCAGCAGCTTAGCCAGGACAGGAGGAGATACGCAGTATTTT,CASSLARTGGDTQYF
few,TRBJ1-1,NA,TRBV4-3,TGCGCCAGCAGCGAAAATCAGTTTGGGGTTACTGAAGCTTTCTTT,CASSENQFGVTEAFF
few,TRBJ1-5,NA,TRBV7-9,TGTGCCAGCAGCCCGACGGAGGGCAATCAGCCCCAGCATTTT,CASSPTEGNQPQHF
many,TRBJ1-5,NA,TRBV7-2,TGTGCCAGCAGCCCGGGGCTAAGCAATCAGCCCCAGCATTTT,CASSPGLSNQPQHF
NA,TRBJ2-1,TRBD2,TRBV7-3,TGTGCCAGCAGCCCGACCGGGACTAGGGAGTACAATGAGCAGTTCTTC,CASSPTGTREYNEQFF
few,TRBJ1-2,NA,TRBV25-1,TGTGCCAGCAGTGAATATGGTCTTGGGTTGAACTATGGCTACACCTTC,CASSEYGLGLNYGYTF
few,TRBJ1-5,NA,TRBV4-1,TGCGCCAGCAGCCAAGTAACGATAGGGGGGCAGCCCCAGCATTTT,CASSQVTIGGQPQHF
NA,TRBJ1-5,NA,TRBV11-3,TGTGCCAGCAGCTTAGGACGTAAGGGGACAAGGGATAATCAGCCCCAGCATTTT,CASSLGRKGTRDNQPQHF
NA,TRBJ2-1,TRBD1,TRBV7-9,TGTGCCAGCAGCGGTCGACAGGGTATGGGTGAGCAGTTCTTC,CASSGRQGMGEQFF
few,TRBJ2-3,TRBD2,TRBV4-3,TGCGCCAGCAGCCGAGGGATAGCGGGGGTCCCAGATACGCAGTATTTT,CASSRGIAGVPDTQYF
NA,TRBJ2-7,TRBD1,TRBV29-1,TGCAGCGTTGAGAAGGGACAGGGTTCCGAGCAGTACTTC,CSVEKGQGSEQYF
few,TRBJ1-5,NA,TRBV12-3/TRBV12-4,TGTGCCAGCAGTTTAGTTCATGTCCCGGAACAGAACAATCAGCCCCAGCATTTT,CASSLVHVPEQNNQPQHF
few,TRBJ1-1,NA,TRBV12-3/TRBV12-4,TGTGCCAGTAAGACGGGCGGGGCGATTGAAGCTTTCTTT,CASKTGGAIEAFF
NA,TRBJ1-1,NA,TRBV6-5,TGTGCCAGCAGTTACTCGGGGCAGGGCACTGAAGCTTTCTTT,CASSYSGQGTEAFF
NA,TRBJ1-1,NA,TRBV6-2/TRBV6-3,TGTGCCAGCAGTTACTCACGGGAGTTGAACACTGAAGCTTTCTTT,CASSYSRELNTEAFF
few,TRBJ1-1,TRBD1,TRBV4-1,TGCGCCAGCAGCCCTAATGCGGGACAGGGGGGCACTGAAGCTTTCTTT,CASSPNAGQGGTEAFF
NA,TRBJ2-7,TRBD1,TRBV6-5,TGTGCCAGCAGTTACCTCCGGGACAGGGGCTACGAGCAGTACTTC,CASSYLRDRGYEQYF
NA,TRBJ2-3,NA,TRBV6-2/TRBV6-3,TGTGCCAGCAGTCTCTGGGGAACTGCGGATACGCAGTATTTT,CASSLWGTADTQYF
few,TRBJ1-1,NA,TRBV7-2,TGTGCCAGCAGCAGGACGGGGGCTGAAGCTTTCTTT,CASSRTGAEAFF
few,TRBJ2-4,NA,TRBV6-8,TGTGCCAGCCTTGATAGATTCAAAAACATTCAGTACTTC,CASLDRFKNIQYF
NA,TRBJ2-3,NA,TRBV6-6,TGTGCCAGCAGTTATTTTGGGGGGCGCACAGATACGCAGTATTTT,CASSYFGGRTDTQYF
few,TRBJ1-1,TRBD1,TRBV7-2,TGTGCCAGCAGCTTAGGCGACAGGGGCACTGAAGCTTTCTTT,CASSLGDRGTEAFF
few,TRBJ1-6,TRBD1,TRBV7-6,TGTGCCAGCAGCTTAGCGTCAATACCGGGACAGAATAATTCACCCCTCCACTTT,CASSLASIPGQNNSPLHF
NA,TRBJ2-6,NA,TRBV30,TGTGCCTGGAGTGTAGAGGGGACTGGGGCCAACGTCCTGACTTTC,CAWSVEGTGANVLTF
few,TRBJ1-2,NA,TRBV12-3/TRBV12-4,TGTGCCCTCAGCTTATGGGCAGATGGCTACACCTTC,CALSLWADGYTF
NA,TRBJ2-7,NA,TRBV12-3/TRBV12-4,TGTGCCAGCAGTTTAGGGGTGGTGCAGGAGCAGTACTTC,CASSLGVVQEQYF
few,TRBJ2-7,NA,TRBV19,TGTGCCAGTAGTATCGAATGGACAGCCTCCTACGAGCAGTACTTC,CASSIEWTASYEQYF
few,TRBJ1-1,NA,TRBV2,TGTGCCAGCAGGGGTAATGAAGCTTTCTTT,CASRGNEAFF
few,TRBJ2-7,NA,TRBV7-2,TGTGCCAGCAGCATTAGGAACGAGCAGTACTTC,CASSIRNEQYF
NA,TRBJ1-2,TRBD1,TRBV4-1,TGCGCCAGCAGCCTCCGACAGGGGACAGCTAACTATGGCTACACCTTC,CASSLRQGTANYGYTF
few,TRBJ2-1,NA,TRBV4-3,TGCGCCAGCAGCCATAGCTTCGGCTCCTACAATGAGCAGTTCTTC,CASSHSFGSYNEQFF
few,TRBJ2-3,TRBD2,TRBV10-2,TGCGCCAGCAGTGAGATCGGGACTAGCGGGGGATCTAGCACAGATACGCAGTATTTT,CASSEIGTSGGSSTDTQYF
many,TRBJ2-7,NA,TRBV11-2,TGTGCCAGCAGCTCGGACTTCTACGAGCAGTACTTC,CASSSDFYEQYF
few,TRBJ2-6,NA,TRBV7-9,TGTGCCAGCAGCTCACTCGTTGGGGGTCCCGGAACAGAAACCTCTGGGGCCAACGTCCTGACTTTC,CASSSLVGGPGTETSGANVLTF
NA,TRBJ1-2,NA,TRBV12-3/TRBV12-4,TGTGCCAGCAGTTACCCGACCGGGGGGTATGGCTACACCTTC,CASSYPTGGYGYTF
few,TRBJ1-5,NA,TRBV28,TGTGCCAGCAGTTTTATTGATGATCAGCCCCAGCATTTT,CASSFIDDQPQHF
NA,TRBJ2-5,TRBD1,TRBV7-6,TGTGCCAGCAGCTTATCCCCAACAGGGGCGATCGAGACCCAGTACTTC,CASSLSPTGAIETQYF
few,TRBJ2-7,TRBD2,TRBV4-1,TGCGCCAGCAGCCAAGAAAGGCAACTAGCGGGGACCTACGAGCAGTACTTC,CASSQERQLAGTYEQYF
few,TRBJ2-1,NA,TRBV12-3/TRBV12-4,TGTGCCAGCAGTTTAGAGGGAGGGACAAATTCCTACAATGAGCAGTTCTTC,CASSLEGGTNSYNEQFF
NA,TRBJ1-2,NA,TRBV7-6,TGTGCCAGCAGCTCCAGGTCAGGCGATGGCTACACCTTC,CASSSRSGDGYTF